This T cell receptor (beta chain) derives from a study of PD-1 blockade in classical Hodgkin lymphoma. Each patient's relapse followed autologous stem cell transplantation, and brentuximab vedotin exposure varied. Trimming took 4 bases from V and 0 from J; bases not matched to a gene: 3. The CDR3 runs to 15 residues. Germline CDR1 reads SGHVS; CDR2 reads FNYEAQ. Profiled with immunoSEQ multiplex PCR; TCRdb holds only in-frame clones, not every one. The sample has roughly 100,000 clones, approximately 90% seen once. J is TRBJ2-1 and V is TRBV7-6, with 7 bases lining up with TRBD2. The TCR originated in a human donor with classical Hodgkin lymphoma. The specimen comprised peripheral blood mononuclear cells (PBMCs), sampled before the second cycle of nivolumab. The CDR3 protein is CASSSRGDSYNEQFF. CDR3 bases: TGTGCCAGCAGCTCTCGGGGGGACTCCTACAATGAGCAGTTCTTC. Full variable domain (outside the CDR3, taken from reference TRBV7-6 and TRBJ2-1): GAGVSQSPRYKVTKRGQDVALRCDPISGHVSLYWYRQALGQGPEFLTYFNYEAQQDKSGLPNDRFSAERPEGSISTLTIQRTEQRDSAMYRCASSSRGDSYNEQFFGPGTRLTVL.